This T cell receptor beta chain was obtained from a study of T-cell reconstitution after alpha-beta-depleted transplantation in children. Study-wide findings and caveats: Surviving recipient T cells and thymic progenitors underlay high day-60 TCRbeta diversity in some patients. There were reportedly several hundred expanded graft clones from which alpha-beta T cells came about two months after transplant. Hyperexpanded clones declined; after one year, newly produced T cells mostly supplied diversity.

The germline V gene has CDR1 KGHDR and CDR2 SFDVKD. This CDR3 has 17 residues. The trim removed 4 bases at V and 0 bases at J, leaving 7 bases unmatched. Turning to this clonotype: The antigen remains unidentified.

Using unique molecular identifiers, the investigators prepared the TCRbeta library. TCRdb independently ran MiXCR on the PCR reads; one entry per CDR3 protein. In the table there are some 300,000 distinct CDR3 sequences, 10% of which are singletons. J is TRBJ2-1 and V is TRBV24-1, with TRBD1 identical over 8 bases. The specimen was PBMCs, collected before TCRalphabeta/CD19-depleted stem cell transplant. The sequence was obtained from a boy under two years old with acute myeloid leukemia, due to receive a stem cell transplant. CDR3 residues: CATSETHRGSSYNEQFF. The CDR3 nucleotides read TGTGCCACCAGTGAAACGCACAGGGGGTCCTCCTACAATGAGCAGTTCTTC.